Sequencing of this T cell receptor beta chain was carried out in a study of shared clonotypes between healthy human individuals. Healthy HIV-negative adults with no recent acute infections or vaccinations were recruited as donors. Germline V gives CDR1 SGDLS, CDR2 YYNGEE. J lost 5 bases, V lost 3 bases, and 0 bases had no gene match. The CDR3 sequence is 13 residues long. How the authors handled the data: In the immunoSEQ data, sequences were junction-only and lacked quality scores, so filtering differed. Sequencing used immunoSEQ multiplex PCR; TCRdb keeps in-frame clones, though not all of them. V, J and clone size derive from that table, while D and trimming were established from the DNA sequence. The sample lists 2,500,000 or so clones, around 90% occurring once.

This sequence originates from a man younger than 35 in good health. The sequenced sample was naive CD4+ T cells sorted from blood. The subset was: CD45RA+ positively selected. The rearrangement uses TRBV9 and TRBJ2-1; 9 nucleotides match TRBD1. The CDR3 DNA is TGTGCCAGCAGCGGGACAGGGGACAATGAGCAGTTCTTC. This translates into CASSGTGDNEQFF.